This T cell receptor (beta chain) was sequenced during a study of CD8 T cells in ankylosing spondylitis. The V gene lost 6 bases and the J gene lost 5 bases, with 13 bases spanning the gap. CDR3 size: 13 residues. TCRdb called the 5' RACE reads again in MiXCR, with one record for every CDR3 protein. The repertoire holds a few hundred thousand distinct CDR3 sequences, with over 15% as singletons. The sample was blood, either unsorted or a sorted T cell fraction (not recorded which). This TCR came from a male donor with ankylosing spondylitis or in good health (not recorded which). This chain links TRBV12-3 or TRBV12-4 with TRBJ1-1, with D hard to call. The chain's CDR3 is CASSLPPKTEAFF. In DNA, the CDR3 is TGTGCCAGCAGCCTACCCCCGAAGACTGAAGCTTTCTTT.